One TCR beta chain is described in this entry. Its antigen is still unknown. This sample is drawn from a study of PD-1 blockade in classical Hodgkin lymphoma. Findings of the study overall: Complete responders' baseline diversity resembled that of newly diagnosed patients. In CD4+ cells, TCR diversity went up significantly by C4D1, but in CD8+ cells it did not.

Every single patient, without exception, relapsed after autologous stem cell transplantation, and brentuximab vedotin exposure varied. This CDR3 comprises 15 residues. Losses at the gene ends were 4 bases for V and 5 bases for J; bases not matched to a gene: 6. The V gene's germline CDR1 is SGHKS and CDR2 YYEKEE (reference sequence). Here immunoSEQ multiplex PCR was the method, and the copy in TCRdb shows in-frame clones only, minus some. The data show some 93,000 clones, roughly 89% seen once. The chain couples TRBV5-5 to TRBJ1-6; 7 bases fit TRBD1. The receptor was isolated from a human donor with classical Hodgkin lymphoma. Sequenced material: peripheral blood mononuclear cells (PBMCs), taken before the second cycle of nivolumab. DNA of the CDR3: TGTGCCAGCAGCCGCGGGACAGCGGATAATTCACCCCTCCACTTT. This sequence encodes CASSRGTADNSPLHF.